These 21 T cell receptor beta chains were all obtained from the same sample, sequenced in a study of blood T cell repertoires in COVID-19. Sequenced by immunoSEQ multiplex PCR; TCRdb stores in-frame clones only, minus some. The sample contains roughly 230,000 clones, about 80% of which appear only once. The specimen was peripheral blood. These receptors were taken from a man aged 45-65 years with active or convalescent COVID-19.

This chain connects TRBV15 to TRBJ1-1; TRBD1 might be the D (5 bases). Germline CDR1 LNHNV, CDR2 YYDKDF (reference sequence). The V gene lost 5 bases and the J gene lost 3 bases, with 19 bases spanning the gap. The CDR3 loop spans 16 amino acids. The CDR3 protein is CATSPYTIQGYTEAFF. DNA of the CDR3: TGTGCCACCAGCCCCTATACGATCCAGGGTTACACTGAAGCTTTCTTT. The full variable domain, rest sourced from reference TRBV15 and TRBJ1-1, is DAMVIQNPRYQVTQFGKPVTLSCSQTLNHNVMYWYQQKSSQAPKLLFHYYDKDFNNEADTPDNFQSRRPNTSFCFLDIRSPGLGDTAMYLCATSPYTIQGYTEAFFGQGTRLTVV.

The chain is built from TRBV18 and TRBJ2-7, with 7 bases identical to TRBD1. Germline CDR1 KGHSH, CDR2 LQKENI. The CDR3 is 14 residues long. The V segment lost 3 bases and the J segment 0 bases; nucleotides outside the gene matches: 2. The chain's CDR3 is CASSPGQASYEQYF. The CDR3 DNA reads as TGTGCCAGCTCACCCGGACAGGCCTCCTACGAGCAGTACTTC.

V and J are TRBV14 and TRBJ2-7; TRBD1 matches 7 bases. Looked up from germline, CDR1 is SGHDN and CDR2 is FVKESK. CDR3 length: 12 amino acids. J gave up 9 bases and V 1 base, and 3 bases lay outside the gene matches. DNA for the CDR3: TGTGCCAGCAGCCAAGGTAGGGGGCGGCAGTACTTC. This sequence encodes CASSQGRGRQYF.

The chain uses TRBV30 and TRBJ1-6, with D perhaps TRBD1 (6 bases). Germline V CDR1 and CDR2: GTSNPN, SVGIG (reference sequence). This CDR3 region has 17 residues. The V end lost 5 bases, the J end lost 12 bases, and 29 bases lay between the germline ends. Here the CDR3 reads CAWAPDLGTQLIGPLHF. For the CDR3, the DNA is TGTGCCTGGGCCCCAGATCTCGGGACACAACTCATAGGACCCCTCCACTTT.

The chain is built from TRBV11-2 and TRBJ2-3; 8 bases agree with TRBD2. The CDR3 contains 15 residues. V shed 0 bases, J shed 1 base, and the junction held 0 bases outside the gene matches. Germline loops: CDR1 SGHAT, CDR2 FQNNGV. CDR3 amino acids: CASSLERGGTDTQYF. The CDR3 coding sequence is TGTGCCAGCAGCTTAGAGCGGGGGGGCACAGATACGCAGTATTTT.

The rearrangement links TRBV6-5 to TRBJ2-2; D perhaps matches TRBD1 (5 bases). Per germline, CDR1 MNHEY and CDR2 SVGAGI. CDR3 length: 15 residues. The germline V and J ends were trimmed by 6 bases and 3 bases, with 14 bases remaining between them. For the CDR3, the DNA is TGTGCCAGCAGACTCTGGGGCGGCGACACCGGGGAGCTGTTTTTT. The encoded protein is CASRLWGGDTGELFF.

This clone was seen only once. This chain links TRBV15 with TRBJ2-1; TRBD2 might be the D (6 bases). V was clipped by 3 bases and J by 8 bases, with 11 bases between them. This CDR3 contains 13 residues. Germline V gene lookup returns CDR1 LNHNV and CDR2 YYDKDF (reference sequence). The CDR3 bases are TGTGCCACCAGCAGGACGGGGGACCATGAGCAGTTCTTC. It yields the protein CATSRTGDHEQFF.

This clone has a handful of counts. The chain recombines TRBV7-9 with TRBJ2-1; TRBD1 is a possible D gene (6 bases). Germline V gene sequence: CDR1 SEHNR, CDR2 FQNEAQ (reference sequence). The CDR3 sequence is 12 residues long. The V gene lost 1 base and the J gene lost 15 bases, with 13 bases spanning the gap. CDR3 coding DNA: TGTGCCAGCAGCTTAGATGGGGACAAGAGGTTCTTC. Protein: CASSLDGDKRFF.

The chain combines TRBV5-1 with TRBJ1-3; 10 nucleotides align to TRBD1. Trimming took 4 bases from V and 4 from J; bases not matched to a gene: 8. CDR1 SGHRS and CDR2 YFSETQ come from the germline V gene. The CDR3 is made up of 16 amino acids. The CDR3 nucleotides read TGCGCCAGCAGCGTGGGACAGGGGAACTCAGGAAACACCATATATTTT. This gives the protein CASSVGQGNSGNTIYF.

The V and J genes are TRBV2 and TRBJ2-3; 13 bases agree with TRBD2. V lost 5 bases to trimming and J lost 2 bases; unmatched junction nucleotides: 13. CDR3 length: 19 residues. The germline CDR1 and CDR2 sequences are SNHLY and FYNNEI. CDR3 amino acids: CASSFRLAGGPISTDTQYF. For the CDR3, the DNA is TGTGCCAGCAGTTTCCGACTAGCGGGGGGACCGATATCCACAGATACGCAGTATTTT.

This clone appeared a few times. The chain has TRBV7-8 and TRBJ2-2, with D unclear. V was cut by 2 bases and J by 5 bases, with 6 bases left in between. Germline lookup yields CDR1 SGHVS and CDR2 FQNEAQ. The CDR3 runs 13 residues. This chain's CDR3 is CASSLRETGELFF. The CDR3 DNA sequence: TGTGCCAGCAGCTTAAGAGAAACCGGGGAGCTGTTTTTT.

This sequence joins TRBV5-6 and TRBJ2-4; no definite D call. The germline CDR1 and CDR2 sequences are SGHDT and YYEEEE. This CDR3 region has 16 residues. V lost 0 bases and J lost 0, with 10 bases in between. CDR3 protein: CASSLGATLAKNIQYF. DNA for the CDR3: TGTGCCAGCAGCTTGGGGGCTACCCTAGCCAAAAACATTCAGTACTTC.

This rearrangement joins TRBV10-3 to TRBJ1-5; 9 bases align to TRBD1. V dropped 3 bases and J dropped 5; count of bases not matched to a gene: 2. Germline V gene data show CDR1 as ENHRY and CDR2 as SYGVKD. CDR3 length: 14 residues. DNA of the CDR3: TGTGCCATCAGTGAACAGGGGGCGGATCAGCCCCAGCATTTT. Translation: CAISEQGADQPQHF.

This sequence joins TRBV27 and TRBJ2-5, with TRBD2 matching 10 bases. This CDR3 is built from 16 residues. The trim removed 5 bases at V and 2 bases at J, leaving 8 bases unmatched. Germline lookup yields CDR1 MNHEY and CDR2 SMNVEV (reference sequence). The DNA of the CDR3 is TGTGCCAGCAGTGAGACACTAGCGGGGTTGCAAGAGACCCAGTACTTC. Its translation: CASSETLAGLQETQYF.

The CDR3 loop reads CASSANSPYEQYF. DNA of the CDR3: TGCGCCAGCAGCGCTAACTCCCCCTACGAGCAGTACTTC. This chain uses TRBV5-1 with TRBJ2-7; no definite D call. Germline CDR1 and CDR2: SGHRS and YFSETQ. This CDR3 is built from 13 residues. V was clipped by 4 bases and J by 2 bases, with 10 bases between them. The whole variable domain, remainder taken from reference TRBV5-1 and TRBJ2-7, is KAGVTQTPRYLIKTRGQQVTLSCSPISGHRSVSWYQQTPGQGLQFLFEYFSETQRNKGNFPGRFSGRQFSNSRSEMNVSTLELGDSALYLCASSANSPYEQYFGPGTRLTVT.

The V gene is TRBV6-5, the J gene TRBJ2-5; maybe TRBD2 (6 bases). The V and J ends lost 7 bases and 2 bases respectively, with 14 bases between them. CDR3 length equals 14 residues. Per germline, CDR1 MNHEY and CDR2 SVGAGI. The DNA of the CDR3 is TGTGCCAGCACCGAGCGGGTTAAGCAAGAGACCCAGTACTTC. Protein sequence: CASTERVKQETQYF.

The chain joins TRBV5-6 to TRBJ2-3; D might be TRBD1 (6 bases). Looked up from germline, CDR1 is SGHDT and CDR2 is YYEEEE. This CDR3 is 15 amino acids long. Trimming cost V 2 bases and J 3 bases, with 13 bases left between them. The CDR3: CASSLGARGTDTQYF. CDR3 coding DNA: TGTGCCAGCAGCTTAGGGGCCAGGGGAACAGATACGCAGTATTTT.

The chain combines TRBV15 with TRBJ1-5; 10 bases align to TRBD1. Losses at the gene ends were 5 bases for V and 6 bases for J; bases not matched to a gene: 4. The V gene's germline CDR1 is LNHNV and CDR2 YYDKDF (reference sequence). The length of the CDR3 is 14 residues. The CDR3 spells CATSDRGLGQPQHF. DNA of the CDR3: TGTGCCACCAGCGACAGGGGGCTCGGTCAGCCCCAGCATTTT.

The V call is TRBV28, the J call TRBJ1-5; 9 nucleotides align to TRBD1. This CDR3 contains 14 residues. V lost 3 bases and J lost 7; bases outside the gene matches: 4. CDR1 is MDHEN and CDR2 is SYDVKM in the germline V gene. For the CDR3, the DNA is TGTGCCAGCAGTTTGAGGACAGGGGTCCAGCCCCAGCATTTT. This codes for CASSLRTGVQPQHF.

This chain joins TRBV11-2 and TRBJ1-1, with 7 bases that match TRBD1. Unmatched junction bases numbered 2, after V lost 4 bases and J lost 0 bases. Germline V CDR1 and CDR2: SGHAT, FQNNGV. This CDR3 spans 14 amino acids. CDR3 loop: CASSSGQMNTEAFF. In DNA form, the CDR3 reads TGTGCCAGCAGCTCGGGACAGATGAACACTGAAGCTTTCTTT.

The CDR3: CASSSDSSSYNSPLHF. The CDR3, as DNA: TGCGCCAGCAGCTCGGACAGTAGCTCCTATAATTCACCCCTCCACTTT. This chain connects TRBV5-1 to TRBJ1-6; the D gene is possibly TRBD1 (6 bases). CDR3 length: 16 amino acids. Germline loops: CDR1 SGHRS, CDR2 YFSETQ. With 3 bases removed from V and 0 bases from J, the gap between germline ends came to 10 bases.